The 3 T cell receptor beta chains in this list originate from one sample, sequenced in a study of human T cells and chemical hapten exposure. TCRdb re-called the RACE reads with MiXCR, one entry per CDR3 protein. The data hold tens of thousands of distinct CDR3 sequences, with roughly 13% observed a single time. Time point defined: patch test 3, about 24 weeks after DPC sensitization. The treatment is: therapeutic diphenylcyclopropenone sensitization with weekly scalp DPC. Specimen: whole blood, collected in connection with sensitization to the hapten diphenylcyclopropenone (DPC). These receptors were collected from a woman in her forties or fifties with alopecia areata. Some clones in this sample may be carry-over from other donors' samples.

This clonotype came up many times. This chain joins TRBV19 and TRBJ1-5, with D unclear. Trimming removed 8 bases at V and 3 bases at J, with 8 bases between. The CDR3 extends over 12 amino acids. Germline CDR1 reads LNHDA; CDR2 reads SQIVND (reference sequence). CDR3 in amino acids: CASQGFNQPQHF. Written as DNA, the CDR3 is TGTGCCAGTCAAGGCTTCAATCAGCCCCAGCATTTT.

This clonotype was recorded many times. The gene calls are TRBV12-3 or TRBV12-4 and TRBJ2-2; no reliable D call. The germline V and J ends were trimmed by 7 bases and 1 base, with 13 bases remaining between them. The CDR3 contains 15 residues. The CDR3 sequence is CASKPVALNTGELFF. The CDR3 DNA follows: TGTGCCAGCAAACCAGTAGCTCTGAACACCGGGGAGCTGTTTTTT.

In this sample, this clonotype turned up a few times. This chain joins TRBV27 and TRBJ2-7; 11 bases line up with TRBD2. Germline CDR1 MNHEY, CDR2 SMNVEV (reference sequence). With V trimmed by 3 bases and J by 2 bases, 3 bases remained unmatched. This CDR3 region has 15 residues. The CDR3 loop reads CASSFSGLAAYEQYF. The CDR3 DNA reads as TGTGCCAGCAGTTTTTCGGGACTAGCGGCCTACGAGCAGTACTTC.